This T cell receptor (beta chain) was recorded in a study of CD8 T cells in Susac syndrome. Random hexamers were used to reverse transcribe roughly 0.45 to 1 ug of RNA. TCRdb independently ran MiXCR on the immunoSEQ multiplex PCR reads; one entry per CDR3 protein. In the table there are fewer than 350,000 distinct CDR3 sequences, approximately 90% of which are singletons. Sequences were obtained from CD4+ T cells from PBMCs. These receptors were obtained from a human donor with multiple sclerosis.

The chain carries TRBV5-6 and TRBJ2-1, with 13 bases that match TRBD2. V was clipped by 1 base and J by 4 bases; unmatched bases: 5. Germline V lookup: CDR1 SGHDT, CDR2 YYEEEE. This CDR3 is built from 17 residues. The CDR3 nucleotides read TGTGCCAGCAGCTTGTGGTTGGGACTAGCGGGATACAATGAGCAGTTCTTC. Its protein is CASSLWLGLAGYNEQFF.